This is a list of T cell receptor beta chains from one sample in a study of cytomegalovirus exposure and HLA in healthy donors. Here immunoSEQ multiplex PCR was the method, and the copy in TCRdb shows in-frame clones only, minus some. Of some 150,000 clones in the sample, 70% to 80% were seen once. The sequencing sample was made of PBMCs. Source of these receptors: a man aged 35 to 55 in good health and CMV-seronegative. The CDR3 runs from the conserved cysteine through the conserved F or W. The D gene is left open where the match is weak. Expanded clones are given a class, and other clones once, few, many or no size at all.

size: .
D: .
J: TRBJ2-1
V: TRBV4-3
CDR3: CASSQGSNNEQFF
DNA: TGCGCCAGCAGCCAAGGGAGTAACAATGAGCAGTTCTTC

size: .
D: .
J: TRBJ2-3
V: TRBV7-9
CDR3: CASNTGYIDTQYF
DNA: TGTGCCAGCAATACAGGGTACATCGATACGCAGTATTTT

size: once
D: .
J: TRBJ2-5
V: TRBV9
CDR3: CASSVGGGAETQYF
DNA: TGTGCCAGCAGCGTAGGGGGGGGCGCAGAGACCCAGTACTTC

size: .
D: .
J: TRBJ2-7
V: TRBV6-5
CDR3: CASSPSIIGSYEQYF
DNA: TGTGCCAGCAGTCCCTCAATAATCGGGTCCTACGAGCAGTACTTC

size: .
D: .
J: TRBJ2-7
V: TRBV6-6
CDR3: CASSYSREQYF
DNA: TGTGCCAGCAGTTACTCGAGGGAGCAGTACTTC

size: few
D: .
J: TRBJ1-2
V: TRBV6-6
CDR3: CASSSSDSGGYTF
DNA: TGTGCCAGCAGTTCATCGGACAGCGGCGGCTACACCTTC

size: .
D: TRBD2
J: TRBJ2-1
V: TRBV6-5
CDR3: CASSYGTSGNEQFF
DNA: TGTGCCAGCAGTTACGGGACTAGCGGTAATGAGCAGTTCTTC

size: .
D: .
J: TRBJ2-7
V: TRBV7-8
CDR3: CASSLVQVAYEQYF
DNA: TGTGCCAGCAGCTTAGTACAGGTAGCCTACGAGCAGTACTTC

size: .
D: .
J: TRBJ1-2
V: TRBV27
CDR3: CASSFSALSAQHGYTF
DNA: TGTGCCAGCAGTTTTTCAGCTCTCTCGGCACAGCATGGCTACACCTTC

size: once
D: TRBD1
J: TRBJ2-7
V: TRBV27
CDR3: CASSLLTGRYEQYF
DNA: TGTGCCAGCAGTTTATTGACAGGGCGCTACGAGCAGTACTTC

size: .
D: .
J: TRBJ2-5
V: TRBV11-2
CDR3: CASSSWTGNQETQYF
DNA: TGTGCCAGCAGCTCTTGGACTGGGAACCAAGAGACCCAGTACTTC

size: .
D: TRBD1
J: TRBJ1-2
V: TRBV11-2
CDR3: CASSTRTGRGYGYTF
DNA: TGTGCCAGCAGCACCAGGACAGGGAGGGGCTATGGCTACACCTTC

size: .
D: .
J: TRBJ2-4
V: TRBV7-2
CDR3: CASSLNLGRANIQYF
DNA: TGTGCCAGCAGCTTAAATCTAGGCAGGGCAAACATTCAGTACTTC

size: once
D: .
J: TRBJ1-6
V: TRBV20-1
CDR3: CSARLGSPLHF
DNA: TGCAGTGCTAGACTCGGGTCCCCCCTCCACTTT

size: .
D: .
J: TRBJ2-1
V: TRBV5-1
CDR3: CASSPTRLGSSEQFF
DNA: TGCGCCAGCAGCCCCACCCGGCTCGGGTCAAGTGAGCAGTTCTTC

size: once
D: .
J: TRBJ1-6
V: TRBV27
CDR3: CASSLKGGFHNSPLHF
DNA: TGTGCCAGCAGTTTAAAAGGAGGGTTCCATAATTCACCCCTCCACTTT

size: .
D: TRBD1
J: TRBJ1-2
V: TRBV7-9
CDR3: CASSFAGTALRGYTF
DNA: TGTGCCAGCAGCTTCGCCGGGACAGCACTCAGGGGCTACACCTTC

size: few
D: .
J: TRBJ2-3
V: TRBV1
CDR3: CTSSQGLATSTDTQYF
DNA: TGCACCAGCAGCCAGGGACTAGCGACTAGCACAGATACGCAGTATTTT

size: .
D: TRBD1
J: TRBJ2-7
V: TRBV18
CDR3: CASSPTGGWVYEQYF
DNA: TGTGCCAGCTCTCCAACAGGGGGCTGGGTTTACGAGCAGTACTTC

size: few
D: .
J: TRBJ2-2
V: TRBV5-4
CDR3: CASSRGGRAGAGELFF
DNA: TGTGCCAGCAGCCGCGGTGGCCGTGCCGGAGCCGGGGAGCTGTTTTTT

size: .
D: TRBD1
J: TRBJ2-5
V: TRBV6-1
CDR3: CASSRDSSFSETQYF
DNA: TGTGCCAGCAGTCGGGACAGTTCCTTTAGTGAGACCCAGTACTTC

size: .
D: .
J: TRBJ2-7
V: TRBV25-1
CDR3: CASSDLPGRGPYEQYF
DNA: TGTGCCAGCAGTGATCTCCCGGGCAGGGGTCCCTACGAGCAGTACTTC

size: .
D: TRBD1
J: TRBJ1-5
V: TRBV7-3
CDR3: CASSFDREQPQHF
DNA: TGTGCCAGCAGCTTTGACAGGGAACAGCCCCAGCATTTT

size: .
D: TRBD2
J: TRBJ2-5
V: TRBV10-3
CDR3: CAISTVGGAEETQYF
DNA: TGTGCCATCAGTACCGTCGGGGGGGCGGAGGAGACCCAGTACTTC

size: .
D: TRBD2
J: TRBJ2-1
V: TRBV6-5
CDR3: CASNRGDNEQFF
DNA: TGTGCCAGCAACCGGGGGGACAATGAGCAGTTCTTC

size: .
D: TRBD1
J: TRBJ2-7
V: TRBV19
CDR3: CASSQTGVGYEQYF
DNA: TGTGCCAGTAGCCAGACAGGGGTAGGCTACGAGCAGTACTTC

size: .
D: .
J: TRBJ1-5
V: TRBV9
CDR3: CASSVGAGDQPQHF
DNA: TGTGCCAGCAGCGTAGGGGCAGGGGATCAGCCCCAGCATTTT

size: .
D: TRBD1
J: TRBJ2-5
V: TRBV2
CDR3: CASSRDREKTQYF
DNA: TGTGCCAGCAGCCGGGACAGGGAAAAGACCCAGTACTTC

size: .
D: TRBD2
J: TRBJ2-2
V: TRBV28
CDR3: CASSPIAGSGELFF
DNA: TGTGCCAGCAGTCCCATAGCGGGGTCCGGGGAGCTGTTTTTT

size: few
D: .
J: TRBJ1-1
V: TRBV11-2
CDR3: CASSSGTLSF
DNA: TGTGCCAGCAGCTCCGGGACATTGTCTTTT

size: .
D: .
J: TRBJ1-3
V: TRBV4-1
CDR3: CASSQDRTARNTIYF
DNA: TGCGCCAGCAGCCAAGATCGGACAGCCCGAAACACCATATATTTT

size: .
D: .
J: TRBJ2-7
V: TRBV5-1
CDR3: CASSLDAPGQTYEQYF
DNA: TGCGCCAGCAGCTTAGATGCCCCAGGACAGACCTACGAGCAGTACTTC

size: .
D: TRBD1
J: TRBJ2-1
V: TRBV9
CDR3: CASSVVVTGYNEQFF
DNA: TGTGCCAGCAGCGTAGTGGTGACAGGGTACAATGAGCAGTTCTTC

size: .
D: .
J: TRBJ2-7
V: TRBV4-3
CDR3: CASSLRAGVGYEQYF
DNA: TGCGCCAGCAGCCTCCGAGCAGGGGTGGGATACGAGCAGTACTTC

size: .
D: TRBD1
J: TRBJ2-1
V: TRBV6-1
CDR3: CASSEKTGGIDNEQFF
DNA: TGTGCCAGCAGTGAGAAGACAGGGGGCATAGATAATGAGCAGTTCTTC

size: .
D: TRBD2
J: TRBJ2-1
V: TRBV2
CDR3: CASTPPLAGSYNEQFF
DNA: TGTGCCAGCACTCCGCCCCTAGCGGGGTCCTACAATGAGCAGTTCTTC

size: .
D: TRBD2
J: TRBJ2-3
V: TRBV5-1
CDR3: CASSLATSGGARDTQYF
DNA: TGCGCCAGCAGCTTGGCGACTAGCGGGGGGGCGCGAGATACGCAGTATTTT

size: .
D: TRBD2
J: TRBJ2-2
V: TRBV5-1
CDR3: CASSESGGDTGELFF
DNA: TGCGCCAGCAGCGAGAGCGGGGGAGACACCGGGGAGCTGTTTTTT

size: once
D: .
J: TRBJ2-5
V: TRBV27
CDR3: CASSSRGETQYF
DNA: TGTGCCAGCAGTTCCAGGGGAGAGACCCAGTACTTC

size: few
D: TRBD1
J: TRBJ1-3
V: TRBV9
CDR3: CASGMSTGAGNTIYF
DNA: TGTGCCAGCGGAATGTCAACAGGGGCTGGAAACACCATATATTTT

size: .
D: .
J: TRBJ1-2
V: TRBV28
CDR3: CASSLTGSYGYTF
DNA: TGTGCCAGCAGTTTAACCGGGTCCTATGGCTACACCTTC

size: .
D: .
J: TRBJ1-1
V: TRBV11-2
CDR3: CASSTGTGTEAFF
DNA: TGTGCCAGCAGCACCGGGACTGGCACTGAAGCTTTCTTT

size: .
D: .
J: TRBJ2-5
V: TRBV6-5
CDR3: CASSRSGGRGETQYF
DNA: TGTGCCAGCAGTCGCAGCGGGGGCAGGGGGGAGACCCAGTACTTC

size: .
D: .
J: TRBJ2-7
V: TRBV30
CDR3: CAWSVWAAATYEQYF
DNA: TGTGCCTGGAGTGTATGGGCAGCCGCTACCTACGAGCAGTACTTC

size: .
D: .
J: TRBJ2-2
V: TRBV9
CDR3: CASSSPTGELFF
DNA: TGTGCCAGCAGCTCCCCGACCGGGGAGCTGTTTTTT

size: .
D: .
J: TRBJ1-5
V: TRBV28
CDR3: CASSFSEGYQPQHF
DNA: TGTGCCAGCAGTTTCTCGGAGGGCTATCAGCCCCAGCATTTT

size: .
D: .
J: TRBJ1-1
V: TRBV6-5
CDR3: CASCFRRGNTEAFF
DNA: TGTGCCAGCTGTTTTCGTAGGGGGAACACTGAAGCTTTCTTT

size: .
D: .
J: TRBJ1-1
V: TRBV19
CDR3: CASSIVEKGDTEAFF
DNA: TGTGCCAGTAGTATAGTTGAGAAGGGGGATACTGAAGCTTTCTTT

size: .
D: .
J: TRBJ2-7
V: TRBV4-3
CDR3: CASSQDSAAPYEQYF
DNA: TGCGCCAGCAGCCAAGATTCAGCAGCGCCCTACGAGCAGTACTTC

size: .
D: .
J: TRBJ1-6
V: TRBV4-1
CDR3: CASSQVQGGSNSPLHF
DNA: TGCGCCAGCAGCCAAGTACAGGGCGGATCGAATTCACCCCTCCACTTT